This T cell receptor (beta chain) was captured by sequencing in a study of human T cells and chemical hapten exposure. This clonotype was counted ten times or more. Time point in this sample: pre-sensitization, week 0. Treatment of the sample: therapeutic diphenylcyclopropenone sensitization with weekly scalp DPC. TCRdb passed the RACE reads through MiXCR, listing each CDR3 protein once. Of roughly 380,000 distinct CDR3 sequences in the sample, roughly 5% are singletons; the top ten hold just over 2.5%. V lost 5 bases to trimming and J lost 4 bases, with 5 bases between them. The CDR3 spans 11 residues.

This receptor was taken from a woman in her forties or fifties with alopecia areata. Some clones in this sample may be carry-over from other donors' samples. The chain joins TRBV12-3 or TRBV12-4 to TRBJ2-5; no clear D gene. The source was whole blood, collected in connection with sensitization to the hapten diphenylcyclopropenone (DPC). The CDR3 region is CASSNVETQYF. DNA for the CDR3: TGTGCCAGCAGTAACGTAGAGACCCAGTACTTC.